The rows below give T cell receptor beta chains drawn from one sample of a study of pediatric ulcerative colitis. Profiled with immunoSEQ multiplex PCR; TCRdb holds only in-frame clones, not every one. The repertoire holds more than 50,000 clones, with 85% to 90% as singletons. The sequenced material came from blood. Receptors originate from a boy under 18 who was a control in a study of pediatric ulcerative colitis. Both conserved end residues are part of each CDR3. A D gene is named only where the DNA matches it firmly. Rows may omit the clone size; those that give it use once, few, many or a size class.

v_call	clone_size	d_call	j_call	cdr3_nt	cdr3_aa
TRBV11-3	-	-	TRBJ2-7	TGTGCCAGCAGCTCCACGGGGACCGCCGAGCAGTACTTC	CASSSTGTAEQYF
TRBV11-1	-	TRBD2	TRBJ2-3	TGTGCCAGCAGCCCAGGGACTAGCGGGGGGCGGGGATTGACGCAGTATTTT	CASSPGTSGGRGLTQYF
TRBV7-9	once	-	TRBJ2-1	TGTGCCAGCAGCTTAGGGACCGAGGGTGAGCAGTTCTTC	CASSLGTEGEQFF
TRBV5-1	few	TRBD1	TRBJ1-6	TGCGCCAGCAGCTTGGGGACAGGGGGTAATTCACCCCTCCACTTT	CASSLGTGGNSPLHF
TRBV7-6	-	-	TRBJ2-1	TGTGCCAGCAGCTTAGCTTCTGCGGGGCGCTACAATGAGCAGTTCTTC	CASSLASAGRYNEQFF
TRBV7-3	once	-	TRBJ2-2	TGTGCCAGCAGCTCAGGGTACACCGGGGAGCTGTTTTTT	CASSSGYTGELFF
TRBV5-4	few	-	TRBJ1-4	TGTGCCAGCAGCTCCTTAAATGAAAAACTGTTTTTT	CASSSLNEKLFF
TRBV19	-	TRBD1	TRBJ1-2	TGTGCCAGTAGTAACAGGGGGCTTGGCTACACCTTC	CASSNRGLGYTF
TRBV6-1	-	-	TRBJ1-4	TGTGCCAGCAGACACCGGGACGCGGTGTCAAAACTGTTTTTT	CASRHRDAVSKLFF
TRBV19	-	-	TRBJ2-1	TGTGCCAGTAGAAACTACAATGAGCAGTTCTTC	CASRNYNEQFF
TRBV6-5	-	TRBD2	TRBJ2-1	TGTGCCAGCAGTTCCCTAGCGGGAGGCTACAATGAGCAGTTCTTC	CASSSLAGGYNEQFF
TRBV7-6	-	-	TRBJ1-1	TGTGCCAGCAGCTTAGATAAGGGGAGGAACACTGAAGCTTTCTTT	CASSLDKGRNTEAFF
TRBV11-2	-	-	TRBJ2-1	TGTGCCAGCAGCCCTAGGTCCTCCTACAATGAGCAGTTCTTC	CASSPRSSYNEQFF
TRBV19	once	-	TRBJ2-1	TGTGCCAGTAGTATGGGGTCCTACAATGAGCAGTTCTTC	CASSMGSYNEQFF
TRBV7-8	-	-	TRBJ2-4	TGTGCCAGCAGCAGGACAAGGGGGGCCCCGGTCAAAAACATTCAGTACTTC	CASSRTRGAPVKNIQYF
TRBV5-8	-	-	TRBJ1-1	TGTGCCAGCAGCTGGATAACAGAGAACACTGAAGCTTTCTTT	CASSWITENTEAFF
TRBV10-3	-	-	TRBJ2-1	TGTGCCATCAGTGAGGGCAATGAGCAGTTCTTC	CAISEGNEQFF
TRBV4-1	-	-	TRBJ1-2	TGCGCCAGCAGCCAACTAGGAGAGCGCGGCTACACCTTC	CASSQLGERGYTF
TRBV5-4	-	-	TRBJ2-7	TGTGCCAGCAGCTTGTGGGTTAAAAAAGACGAGCAGTACTTC	CASSLWVKKDEQYF
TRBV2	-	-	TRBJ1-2	TGTGCCAGCAGTGGTACAGCGTCTCTAGGATGGACCTTC	CASSGTASLGWTF
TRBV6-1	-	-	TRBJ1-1	TGTGCCAGCAGTGAAGGTCCGGCAGATGGGGACACTGAAGCTTTCTTT	CASSEGPADGDTEAFF
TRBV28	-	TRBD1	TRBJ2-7	TGTGCCAGCAGTTTAGGTCAGGGGGCAAATTACGAGCAGTACTTC	CASSLGQGANYEQYF
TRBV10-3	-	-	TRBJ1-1	TGTGCCATCAGTGGAGGGGAGGGAACTGAAGCTTTCTTT	CAISGGEGTEAFF
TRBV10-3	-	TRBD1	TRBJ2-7	TGTGCCATCAAAGGGACAGACTCCTACGAGCAGTACTTC	CAIKGTDSYEQYF
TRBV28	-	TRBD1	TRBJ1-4	TGTGCCAGCAGGCCTCGTTCCGGGACAGGGGATGAAAAACTGTTTTTT	CASRPRSGTGDEKLFF
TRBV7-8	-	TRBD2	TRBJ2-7	TGTGCCAGCAGCTTAGGGCGGGAGATCTCCGAGCAGTACTTC	CASSLGREISEQYF
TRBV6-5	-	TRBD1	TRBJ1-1	TGTGCCAGCAGCCCCCCCGGACAGGGTTACACTGAAGCTTTCTTT	CASSPPGQGYTEAFF
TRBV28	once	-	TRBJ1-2	TGTGCCAGCAGTCCATGGGACGGATGGAACTATGGCTACACCTTC	CASSPWDGWNYGYTF
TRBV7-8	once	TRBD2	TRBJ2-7	TGTGCCAGCAGCTTAGGGCTAGCGGGAGGGCCTATCCACGAGCAGTACTTC	CASSLGLAGGPIHEQYF
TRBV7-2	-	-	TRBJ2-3	TGTGCCAGCAGCTTAACACAGGGTCTTGAAGATACGCAGTATTTT	CASSLTQGLEDTQYF
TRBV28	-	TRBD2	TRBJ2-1	TGTGCCAGCAGTACGGTGGGACTAGAGCAGTTCTTC	CASSTVGLEQFF
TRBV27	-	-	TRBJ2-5	TGTGCCAGCATGAGGGGAGAGACCCAGTACTTC	CASMRGETQYF
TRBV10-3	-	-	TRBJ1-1	TGTGCCCTACTAGGTTTTTGGGACTGGAACACTGAAGCTTTCTTT	CALLGFWDWNTEAFF
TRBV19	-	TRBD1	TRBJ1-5	TGTGCCAGTAGTCTCAGGGGGCTTCCTGGCAATCAGCCCCAGCATTTT	CASSLRGLPGNQPQHF
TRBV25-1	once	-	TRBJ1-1	TGTGCCAGCAGTGAGGTTACTGAAGCTTTCTTT	CASSEVTEAFF
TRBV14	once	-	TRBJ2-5	TGTGCCAGCAGCCAAGAAGGCCGCATCCAAGAGACCCAGTACTTC	CASSQEGRIQETQYF